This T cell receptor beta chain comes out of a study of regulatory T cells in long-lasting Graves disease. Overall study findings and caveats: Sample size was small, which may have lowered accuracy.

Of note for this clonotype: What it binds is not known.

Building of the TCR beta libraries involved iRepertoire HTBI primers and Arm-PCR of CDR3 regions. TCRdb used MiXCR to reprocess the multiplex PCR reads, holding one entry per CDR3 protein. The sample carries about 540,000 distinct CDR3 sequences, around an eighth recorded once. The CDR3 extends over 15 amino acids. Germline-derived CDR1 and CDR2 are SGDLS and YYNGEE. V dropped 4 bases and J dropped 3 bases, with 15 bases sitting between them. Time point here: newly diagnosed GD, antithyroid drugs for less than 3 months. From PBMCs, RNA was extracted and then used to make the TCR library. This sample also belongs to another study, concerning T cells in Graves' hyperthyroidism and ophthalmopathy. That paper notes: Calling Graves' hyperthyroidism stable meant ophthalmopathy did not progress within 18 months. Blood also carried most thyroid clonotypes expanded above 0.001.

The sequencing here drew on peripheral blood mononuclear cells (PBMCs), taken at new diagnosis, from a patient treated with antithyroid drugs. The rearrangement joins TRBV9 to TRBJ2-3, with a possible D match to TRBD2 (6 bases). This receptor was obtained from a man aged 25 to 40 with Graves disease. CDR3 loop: CASSLMGGETDTQYF. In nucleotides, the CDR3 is TGTGCCAGCAGCCTCATGGGGGGTGAGACAGATACGCAGTATTTT.